The sequence of this T cell receptor beta chain was determined in a study of radiotherapy plus CTLA-4 blockade in lung cancer. Study-wide points: There was expansion of tumor-derived TCR clones in blood after radiotherapy plus ipilimumab.

Assay: immunoSEQ multiplex PCR; the TCRdb copy retains only in-frame clones and omits some. Of over 35,000 clones in the sample, approximately 77% were seen once. The CDR3 is 16 residues long. V dropped 0 bases and J dropped 2; count of bases not matched to a gene: 7. From germline, CDR1 is SGHRS and CDR2 YFSETQ. With regard to this clone: The antigen remains unidentified.

The chain has TRBV5-1 and TRBJ1-2; 7 nucleotides agree with TRBD1. This receptor was obtained from a human donor with non-small cell lung cancer whose response to radiotherapy plus ipilimumab could not be evaluated. Sequences were derived from peripheral blood, sampled from a patient treated with radiotherapy plus ipilimumab. The CDR3 spells CASSLEPGQTNYGYTF. As DNA, the CDR3 is TGCGCCAGCAGCTTGGAACCGGGACAGACGAACTATGGCTACACCTTC.